Shown below are 7 T cell receptor beta chains from a single sample sequenced in a study of vaccination effects on CD4 cells after COVID-19. CD4+ T cells specific for antigen were expanded with viral peptide pools by the ViraFEST assay before sequencing. Following culture for around 9 days, CD4+ T cells were isolated. Convalescent patients had PCR-confirmed SARS-CoV-2 infection between March and December 2020. Participants received two doses of either the BNT162b2 or mRNA-1273 vaccine. These receptors' antigens are unknown. Repertoires were generated with immunoSEQ multiplex PCR, while TCRdb's copy carries only in-frame clones and drops some. The sample yields around 15,000 clones, approximately 83% seen once. This sample comprised CD4+ T cells from PBMCs cultured with HCoV-NL63 spike peptides, obtained after COVID-19 vaccination. The source is a human donor who had a prior SARS-CoV-2 infection.

The rearrangement uses TRBV19 and TRBJ1-4; D is possibly TRBD1 (5 bases). The CDR3 consists of 15 residues. Germline loops: CDR1 LNHDA, CDR2 SQIVND (reference sequence). The ends were cut back, 2 bases at V and 0 bases at J, with 7 bases in the middle. The CDR3 reads CASSISGATNEKLFF. The CDR3 DNA reads TGTGCCAGTAGTATATCGGGGGCAACTAATGAAAAACTGTTTTTT.

V is TRBV27 and J is TRBJ2-5; maybe TRBD2 (6 bases). V lost 3 bases and J lost 5, with 13 bases in between. The CDR3 is 14 residues long. CDR1 is MNHEY, CDR2 SMNVEV, per germline (reference sequence). The CDR3 is CASSFTGVFETQYF. The CDR3 DNA reads as TGTGCCAGCAGTTTCACGGGGGTGTTTGAGACCCAGTACTTC.

CDR3 bases: TGTGCCTGGAGTGTTAGCGGGGAGGTCACCGGGGAGCTGTTTTTT. Protein sequence: CAWSVSGEVTGELFF. The chain joins TRBV30 to TRBJ2-2; 8 positions agree with TRBD2. V gave up 0 bases and J gave up 4 bases; unmatched junction bases: 4. Looked up from germline, CDR1 is GTSNPN and CDR2 is SVGIG (reference sequence). CDR3 length: 15 residues.

The V gene is TRBV5-1, the J gene TRBJ1-2, with 8 nucleotides matching TRBD1. This CDR3 is 14 amino acids long. Per germline, CDR1 SGHRS and CDR2 YFSETQ. Trimming took 3 bases from V and 4 from J; bases not matched to a gene: 5. Here the CDR3 DNA reads TGCGCCAGCAGCTCCGGACAGGGCGGCTATGGCTACACCTTC. This translates into CASSSGQGGYGYTF.

V is TRBV4-1 and J is TRBJ1-1; no definite D call. The CDR3 length is 14 residues. V lost 3 bases and J 0 bases, leaving 8 bases between the germline ends. Looked up from germline, CDR1 is MGHRA and CDR2 is YSYEKL. In DNA form, the CDR3 reads TGCGCCAGCAGCCACAACCTCATGAACACTGAAGCTTTCTTT. Encoded protein: CASSHNLMNTEAFF.

The chain is built from TRBV10-3 and TRBJ2-5; D is ambiguous. Per germline, CDR1 ENHRY and CDR2 SYGVKD. V shed 0 bases and J shed 4 bases, with 0 bases lying between them. The CDR3 sequence is 11 residues long. DNA for the CDR3: TGTGCCATCAGTGAGTCAGAGACCCAGTACTTC. Its protein product is CAISESETQYF.

The V and J genes are TRBV28 and TRBJ1-5; no reliable D call. The CDR3 has 13 amino acids. Deletions cut 3 bases from V and 1 base from J, with 4 bases between. CDR1 and CDR2 (germline): MDHEN, SYDVKM. CDR3 sequence: CASSFDSNQPQHF. The CDR3 DNA reads TGTGCCAGCAGTTTCGACAGCAATCAGCCCCAGCATTTT.